The 13 T cell receptor beta chains in this list originate from one sample, sequenced in a study of blood T cell repertoires in COVID-19. The protocol was immunoSEQ multiplex PCR, while the TCRdb copy is restricted to in-frame clones and leaves out a portion. The data show over 90,000 clones, with around 87% seen just once and 20% held by the top ten. The material sequenced was peripheral blood. These receptors were collected from a human donor in a cohort sampled during active COVID-19.

This clone was picked up one time. V and J are TRBV12-2 and TRBJ2-5; the table gives TRBD2 as D, unverified against the DNA. TRBV12-2 is termed a pseudogene. The CDR3 length is 20 residues. CDR3 nucleotide sequence: TGTGCAAGTCGCTTACTCCGCGGGAGCAGGAGACCGTTCCCCCCGGAGACCCAGTACTTC. It encodes CASRLLRGSRRPFPPETQYF.

The chain combines TRBV18 with TRBJ2-2; the D is unclear. Trimming took off 4 bases at V and 3 bases at J, with 9 bases between the two ends. CDR1 and CDR2 from the germline V gene are KGHSH and LQKENI. The CDR3 has 14 residues. CDR3 DNA sequence: TGTGCCAGCTCACGAGACGGAGACACCGGGGAGCTGTTTTTT. Protein sequence: CASSRDGDTGELFF. The whole variable domain, remainder taken from reference TRBV18 and TRBJ2-2, is NAGVMQNPRHLVRRRGQEARLRCSPMKGHSHVYWYRQLPEEGLKFMVYLQKENIIDESGMPKERFSAEFPKEGPSILRIQQVVRGDSAAYFCASSRDGDTGELFFGEGSRLTVL.

This clone was seen once. V usage is TRBV2 and J usage is TRBJ2-2; TRBD1 agrees at 7 bases. CDR1 and CDR2 from the germline V gene are SNHLY and FYNNEI. This CDR3 spans 17 amino acids. The V gene end was trimmed by 0 bases and the J gene end by 4 bases; junction bases not matched to a gene: 8. In DNA, the CDR3 is TGTGCCAGCAGTGAAGCCTTACGGACAGGCTTCACCGGGGAGCTGTTTTTT. Translated, it gives CASSEALRTGFTGELFF.

The gene calls are TRBV7-7 and TRBJ1-4, with unresolved D. Between the trimmed V and J ends, which lost 0 bases and 11 bases, there was a span of 10 bases. This CDR3 contains 13 residues. CDR1 is SSHAT and CDR2 is FNYEAQ in the germline V gene (reference sequence). The CDR3 sequence is CASSLALTEKLFF. The DNA for the CDR3 is TGTGCCAGCAGCTTAGCGCTTACCGAGAAACTGTTTTTT.

The chain recombines TRBV27 with TRBJ2-7; the match to TRBD2 covers 9 bases. Trimming cost V 6 bases and J 1 base; bases outside gene matches: 4. Germline CDR1 and CDR2: MNHEY and SMNVEV (reference sequence). The CDR3 is 14 residues long. CDR3 residues: CASRGLAGSYEQYF. The CDR3 DNA is TGTGCCAGCAGGGGCCTAGCGGGATCCTACGAGCAGTACTTC.

Here the CDR3 reads CASSGSSGRAVGEQYF. CDR3 bases: TGTGCCAGCAGCGGATCTAGCGGGAGGGCCGTAGGCGAGCAGTACTTC. The J gene is TRBJ2-7, the V gene TRBV5-4; 12 nucleotides agree with TRBD2. J lost 6 bases, V lost 4 bases, and 11 bases had no gene match. From germline, CDR1 is SGHNT and CDR2 YYREEE (reference sequence). The CDR3 has 16 amino acids.

The chain links TRBV10-2 to TRBJ2-7, with 9 nucleotides matching TRBD1. The J segment lost 4 bases and the V segment lost 3 bases, leaving 4 bases of the junction unmatched. Per germline, CDR1 WSHSY and CDR2 SAAADI. The CDR3 loop spans 14 amino acids. The CDR3 sequence: CASSEWTGVYEQYF. The CDR3 coding sequence is TGCGCCAGCAGTGAATGGACAGGGGTATACGAGCAGTACTTC.

The chain recombines TRBV19 with TRBJ2-1; D possibly corresponds to TRBD2 (6 bases). The CDR3 loop spans 15 amino acids. The germline V gene has CDR1 LNHDA and CDR2 SQIVND (reference sequence). Trimming shortened V by 2 bases and J by 8 bases, and 16 bases separated the two germline ends. CDR3 coding DNA: TGTGCCAGTAGTATATCAGGAGCAGGAGGGTATGAGCAGTTCTTC. Translated: CASSISGAGGYEQFF.

The chain has TRBV28 and TRBJ2-2; D is unresolved. The ends were cut back, 1 base at V and 6 bases at J, with 15 bases in the middle. Germline assignment: CDR1 MDHEN and CDR2 SYDVKM. The CDR3 sequence is 16 residues long. The CDR3 sequence is CASSLLVRLRSGELFF. The CDR3, as DNA: TGTGCCAGCAGTTTATTAGTCCGACTGAGGTCCGGGGAGCTGTTTTTT.

Only one count was recorded for this clone. The CDR3 loop is CASSLAGGGITYEQYF. The DNA of the CDR3 is TGTGCCAGCAGCTTGGCCGGCGGGGGCATTACCTACGAGCAGTACTTC. V and J are TRBV5-4 and TRBJ2-7; D is possibly TRBD2 (7 bases). Trimming shortened V by 0 bases and J by 2 bases, and 15 bases separated the two germline ends. CDR3 length: 16 residues. CDR1 is SGHNT and CDR2 is YYREEE in the germline V gene (reference sequence).

The rearrangement joins TRBV19 to TRBJ2-7, with TRBD2 matching over 12 bases. The CDR3 has 15 residues. J lost 2 bases, V lost 8 bases, and 7 bases had no gene match. In germline, CDR1 is LNHDA, CDR2 SQIVND (reference sequence). The CDR3 bases are TGTGCCAGTCAGCGGGCTAGCGGGAGGGCCTACGAGCAGTACTTC. It specifies CASQRASGRAYEQYF. The full variable domain, rest sourced from reference TRBV19 and TRBJ2-7, is DGGITQSPKYLFRKEGQNVTLSCEQNLNHDAMYWYRQDPGQGLRLIYYSQIVNDFQKGDIAEGYSVSREKKESFPLTVTSAQKNPTAFYLCASQRASGRAYEQYFGPGTRLTVT.

This chain uses TRBV28 with TRBJ1-6; 8 bases map to TRBD1. The CDR3 has 18 residues. Germline loops: CDR1 MDHEN, CDR2 SYDVKM. J lost 8 bases, V lost 4 bases, and 16 bases had no gene match. The CDR3 DNA reads TGTGCCAGCAGTTATTCAGGGGGCGCAGACGTGGACCATTCACCCCTCCACTTT. Translating gives CASSYSGGADVDHSPLHF.

This chain joins TRBV27 and TRBJ1-2, with TRBD1 matching 9 bases. The CDR3 has 14 residues. Germline values: CDR1 MNHEY, CDR2 SMNVEV (reference sequence). Trimming at V came to 3 bases and at J to 2 bases, leaving 1 base not matched to a gene. The CDR3 protein is CASSFTGGNYGYTF. CDR3 DNA sequence: TGTGCCAGCAGTTTCACAGGGGGCAACTATGGCTACACCTTC.